Below are 6 T cell receptor beta chains sequenced from a single sample in a study of cytomegalovirus exposure and HLA in healthy donors. Clones were sequenced by immunoSEQ multiplex PCR, and TCRdb holds only the in-frame ones, with some missing. The table lists 110,000 or so clones, 75% to 90% of them singletons. The sequencing input was PBMCs. The receptors were gathered from a man between 18 and 29 years old in good health and CMV-seropositive.

The sample holds a few counts of this clone. The DNA for the CDR3 is TGTGCCAGCTCACCTACACAGGGGCGGGAGACCCAGTACTTC. As protein: CASSPTQGRETQYF. The genes are TRBV18 and TRBJ2-5; TRBD1 agrees at 7 bases. The CDR3 sequence is 14 residues long. The V segment lost 3 bases and the J segment 5 bases; nucleotides outside the gene matches: 6. CDR1 and CDR2 from the germline V gene are KGHSH and LQKENI.

This chain connects TRBV5-5 to TRBJ2-7; D may be TRBD2 (6 bases). The CDR3 consists of 14 residues. CDR1 is SGHKS, CDR2 YYEKEE, per germline (reference sequence). Deletions cut 2 bases from V and 2 bases from J, with 11 bases between. CDR3 sequence (DNA): TGTGCCAGCAGCTTCGCGGGACCAACCTACGAGCAGTACTTC. It specifies CASSFAGPTYEQYF.

V gene TRBV2 combines with J gene TRBJ1-5; D remains unclear. CDR1 and CDR2 (germline): SNHLY, FYNNEI. Trimming took 5 bases from V and 0 from J, leaving 14 bases between them. The CDR3 runs 16 residues. CDR3: CASSQERVISNQPQHF. The CDR3 region has the DNA TGTGCCAGCAGTCAAGAGAGGGTTATTAGCAATCAGCCCCAGCATTTT.

The rearrangement uses TRBV10-3 and TRBJ1-2, with TRBD1 identical over 8 bases. Germline trimming cut 6 bases from V and 4 bases from J; bases unmatched to any gene: 22. CDR3 length equals 19 residues. The germline CDR1 and CDR2 sequences are ENHRY and SYGVKD. The CDR3, as DNA: TGTGCCATCAGCGAAGCCACCGGGACAGGTTCTTCAGTCGGCTATGGCTACACCTTC. It translates to CAISEATGTGSSVGYGYTF.

The V and J genes are TRBV6-5 and TRBJ1-2; D uncertain. The V end lost 0 bases, the J end lost 5 bases, and 13 bases lay between the germline ends. Germline V gene data show CDR1 as MNHEY and CDR2 as SVGAGI. The CDR3 is made up of 15 amino acids. CDR3: CASSYSYGKAYGYTF. CDR3 bases: TGTGCCAGCAGTTACTCATACGGGAAGGCGTATGGCTACACCTTC.

The chain has TRBV28 and TRBJ1-1, with TRBD1 as a possible D gene (5 bases). The CDR3 runs 13 residues. V lost 5 bases and J lost 3, with 10 bases in between. Germline lookup yields CDR1 MDHEN and CDR2 SYDVKM. CDR3 loop: CASSLGVDTEAFF. The DNA for the CDR3 is TGTGCCAGCAGTCTAGGGGTAGACACTGAAGCTTTCTTT.